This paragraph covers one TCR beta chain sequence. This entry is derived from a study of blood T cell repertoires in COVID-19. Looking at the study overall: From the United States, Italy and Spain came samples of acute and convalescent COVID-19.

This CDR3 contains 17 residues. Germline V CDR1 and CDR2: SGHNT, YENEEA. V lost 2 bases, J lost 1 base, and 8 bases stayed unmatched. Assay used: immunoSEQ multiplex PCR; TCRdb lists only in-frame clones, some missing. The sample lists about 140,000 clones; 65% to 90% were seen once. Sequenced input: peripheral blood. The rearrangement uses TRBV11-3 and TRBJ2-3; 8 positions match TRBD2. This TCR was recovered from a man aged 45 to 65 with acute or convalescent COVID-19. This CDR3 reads CASSLKTVTSGTDTQYF. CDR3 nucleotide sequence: TGTGCCAGCAGCTTAAAGACTGTGACTAGCGGCACAGATACGCAGTATTTT.